Listed below are T cell receptor beta chains from one sample, sequenced in a study of blood T cell repertoires in COVID-19. Sequencing was performed with immunoSEQ multiplex PCR; in TCRdb, only in-frame clones are kept and a portion is missing. The sample records 100,000 to 150,000 clones, 79% being singletons. The specimen was peripheral blood. Receptor source: a man in his forties with active or convalescent COVID-19. Both conserved end residues are part of each CDR3. D genes are given only for firm matches. Some rows have no size entry. The others give once, few or many, or a class for an expanded clone.

TRBD1	NA	TRBJ1-5	TRBV28	TGTGCCAGCAGCCGACAGGGGGAGCGGCAGCCCCAGCATTTT	CASSRQGERQPQHF
NA	NA	TRBJ2-5	TRBV5-1	TGCGCCAGCAGGAGGCAGGGAGAGACCCAGTACTTC	CASRRQGETQYF
NA	NA	TRBJ1-2	TRBV3-1/TRBV3-2	TGTGCCCCCCGGGAGGCCGGCTATGGCTACACCTTC	CAPREAGYGYTF
TRBD2	NA	TRBJ2-4	TRBV5-6	TGTGCCAGCAGCTTTCGACTAGCGGGACCCCCGGGGGCCAAAAACATTCAGTACTTC	CASSFRLAGPPGAKNIQYF
NA	few	TRBJ1-1	TRBV30	TGTGCCTGGAGTAAAATTACTTATGAAGCTTTCTTT	CAWSKITYEAFF
TRBD1	NA	TRBJ2-2	TRBV7-2	TGTGCCAGCAGCCTACGGGACAGCCGGGCGGAGCTGTTTTTT	CASSLRDSRAELFF
NA	NA	TRBJ2-1	TRBV6-1	TGTGCCAGCAGTCCTTTGGCCCCCTACAATGAGCAGTTCTTC	CASSPLAPYNEQFF
NA	NA	TRBJ1-5	TRBV7-9	TGTGCCAGCAGTTCGGGGGGCGGTCCGGGACAGCCCCAGCATTTT	CASSSGGGPGQPQHF
TRBD1	NA	TRBJ2-1	TRBV19	TGTGCCAGTACGGAGGCTTGGACAGGGCGCTACAATGAGCAGTTCTTC	CASTEAWTGRYNEQFF
NA	NA	TRBJ2-3	TRBV7-8	TGTGCCAGCAGCTTAGCTCCGGCGGGGGCCACAGATACGCAGTATTTT	CASSLAPAGATDTQYF
TRBD1	NA	TRBJ1-1	TRBV15	TGTGCCTCCGGGGGGGACAGGGGTCGAGAAGCTTTCTTT	CASGGDRGREAFF
NA	NA	TRBJ2-2	TRBV30	TGTGCCTGTGACGCTAGCCGGACCGGGGAGCTGTTTTTT	CACDASRTGELFF
NA	once	TRBJ1-5	TRBV12-3/TRBV12-4	TGTGCTACCCGGAGAGGGAATCAGCCCCAGCATTTT	CATRRGNQPQHF
TRBD2	NA	TRBJ2-3	TRBV7-3	TGTGCCAGCACCTTAGCGGGGCTTAGCACAGATACGCAGTATTTT	CASTLAGLSTDTQYF
NA	NA	TRBJ1-2	TRBV11-2	TGTGCCAGCAGCTCGTCCGGTCCCGGGGGGATTTTGGGTGGCTACACCTTC	CASSSSGPGGILGGYTF